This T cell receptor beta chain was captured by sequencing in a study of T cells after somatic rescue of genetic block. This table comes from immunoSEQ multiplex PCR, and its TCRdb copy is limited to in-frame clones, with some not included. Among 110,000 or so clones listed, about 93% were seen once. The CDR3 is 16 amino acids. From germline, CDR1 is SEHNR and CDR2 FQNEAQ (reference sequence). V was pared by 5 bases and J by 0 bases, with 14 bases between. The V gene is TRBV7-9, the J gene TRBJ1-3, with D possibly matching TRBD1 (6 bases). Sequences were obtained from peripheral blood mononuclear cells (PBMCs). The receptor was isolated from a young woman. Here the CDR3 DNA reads TGTGCCAGCAGCCCTAGACAGGTTCCCTCTGGAAACACCATATATTTT. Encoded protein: CASSPRQVPSGNTIYF.